This TCR beta chain was captured in a study of PD-L1 blockade in urothelial cancer. Study-level background: About 90% of the 29 patients were men who had bladder-origin urothelial cancer.

Spiking each PCR with synthetic TCR analog templates was performed. Some clones are missing from TCRdb's copy, which holds only in-frame ones; the method was immunoSEQ multiplex PCR. This sample has 90,000 to 100,000 clones, with 90% found just once. As to time point: pretreatment peripheral blood. Patients suffered from locally advanced or metastatic urothelial carcinoma. The V and J ends lost 2 bases and 6 bases respectively, with 14 bases between them. CDR3 length: 14 residues. The V gene's germline CDR1 is SGHDT and CDR2 YYEEEE. The sample here was PBMCs, taken around atezolizumab (anti-PD-L1) treatment. The genes are TRBV5-6 and TRBJ1-2; D is uncertain. The origin of this receptor is a man aged 55-75 years with urothelial cancer. In nucleotides, the CDR3 is TGTGCCAGCAGCTTAGCCGACACCAGCCATGGCTACACCTTC. The encoded protein is CASSLADTSHGYTF.